The present TCR beta chain was sequenced within a study of blood T cells in healthy people across ages. General observations from the study: Measured against age, TCR beta diversity per million T cells decreased in a roughly linear manner.

Details on this clonotype: Its antigen remains unidentified.

Using a J-beta primer mix together with a sample-barcoded 5' primer, a second PCR was run for roughly 6 to 11 cycles. Through a template-switch adaptor with 12 random nucleotides, each cDNA molecule received a tag. One entry per CDR3 protein results from TCRdb running MiXCR on the 5' RACE reads. The table shows 600,000 or so distinct CDR3 sequences, with approximately 30% occurring only once. Each sample yielded at least 6.5 million isolated PBMCs. This TCR was recovered from a woman older than 75 in good health. Sequencing input: blood.

The CDR3, as DNA: TGCAGTGCTAGAGATTATCGGGACACGGCGACCCAGTACTTC. Protein sequence: CSARDYRDTATQYF. The rearrangement links TRBV20-1 to TRBJ2-5, with D possibly matching TRBD1 (6 bases). This CDR3 is 14 amino acids long. The ends were cut back, 0 bases at V and 7 bases at J, with 15 bases in the middle. CDR1 is DFQATT and CDR2 is SNEGSKA in the germline V gene (reference sequence).